The clone carrying this T cell receptor (beta chain) showed up just once. The antigen is undetermined. TCRdb called the 5' RACE reads again in MiXCR, with one record for every CDR3 protein. The sample consists of roughly 45,000 distinct CDR3 sequences, 27% of them appearing once. The CDR3 extends over 12 amino acids. V lost 3 bases and J lost 10, with 12 bases in between. Germline values: CDR1 ENHRY, CDR2 SYGVKD. These data belong to a study of T-cell memory formation after mild COVID-19. Findings of the study overall: Most CD4+ clones that shrank were in CM and EM, while CD8+ ones turned up in EMRA. A subset of responding clones appeared in pre-infection memory, suggesting cross-reactive memory joined.

What was sequenced was PBMCs or a T cell subset sorted from them (not recorded which). The chain uses TRBV10-3 and TRBJ1-1, with D possibly being TRBD1 (5 bases). This sequence originates from a man in his late teens or twenties who had mild COVID-19 (a few samples of this study predate the infection). Cell type and time point are not known. The CDR3 bases are TGTGCCATCAGTGAACCGGGGGAAGGAGCTTTCTTT. Translated, it gives CAISEPGEGAFF.